The 27 T cell receptor beta chains given below trace back to one sample, sequenced in a study of radiotherapy plus CTLA-4 blockade in lung cancer. Here immunoSEQ multiplex PCR was the method, and the copy in TCRdb shows in-frame clones only, minus some. The repertoire holds approximately 52,000 clones, with about three quarters as singletons. The sample was peripheral blood, taken from a patient treated with radiotherapy plus ipilimumab. The receptor source for this set is a human donor with non-small cell lung cancer whose response to radiotherapy plus ipilimumab could not be evaluated.

The CDR3 sequence is CASSLAPTGARSYEQYF. The CDR3 region has the DNA TGCGCCAGCAGCTTGGCCCCGACAGGGGCCCGCTCCTACGAGCAGTACTTC. This rearrangement joins TRBV5-1 to TRBJ2-7; 8 bases are shared with TRBD1. The J segment lost 0 bases and the V segment lost 0 bases, leaving 8 bases of the junction unmatched. Germline V gene data show CDR1 as SGHRS and CDR2 as YFSETQ. The CDR3 extends over 17 amino acids.

The V call is TRBV27, the J call TRBJ2-7, with 9 bases aligning to TRBD1. After removal of 10 bases from V and 5 bases from J, the junction contained 18 bases not matched to a gene. The CDR3 contains 16 residues. CDR1 and CDR2 (germline): MNHEY, SMNVEV (reference sequence). The CDR3 loop reads CATINYAGTGHHEQYF. The CDR3 DNA reads as TGTGCCACCATTAATTACGCCGGGACAGGGCACCACGAGCAGTACTTC.

The chain combines TRBV5-1 with TRBJ2-3, with D tentatively TRBD1 (6 bases). The CDR3 length is 15 residues. Trimming took 0 bases from V and 6 from J, leaving 14 bases between them. Germline loops: CDR1 SGHRS, CDR2 YFSETQ. The CDR3 here is CASSLEVAGADTQYF. CDR3 bases: TGCGCCAGCAGCTTGGAGGTTGCAGGGGCGGATACGCAGTATTTT.

V is TRBV7-2 and J is TRBJ2-1; TRBD2 aligns across 9 bases. In germline, CDR1 is SGHTA, CDR2 FQGNSA. Trimming at V came to 3 bases and at J to 4 bases, leaving 7 bases not matched to a gene. The CDR3 contains 16 residues. CDR3 sequence (DNA): TGTGCCAGCAGCTTCGTCGGGACTAGCCCTTACAATGAGCAGTTCTTC. Translating it yields CASSFVGTSPYNEQFF.

The CDR3 sequence: CASSPAGGLEDTQYF. DNA for the CDR3: TGTGCCAGCAGCCCGGCGGGGGGGCTTGAAGATACGCAGTATTTT. The rearrangement joins TRBV9 to TRBJ2-3; TRBD2 aligns across 9 bases. Germline V CDR1 and CDR2: SGDLS, YYNGEE. With 4 bases clipped from V and 5 bases from J, the junction kept 8 bases outside the gene matches. This CDR3 is 15 amino acids long.

Only a few counts were recorded for this clone. The chain is built from TRBV27 and TRBJ2-1; D is unresolved. The V end was cut by 7 bases, the J end by 3 bases, with 10 bases between. The CDR3 covers 13 residues. Germline V CDR1 and CDR2: MNHEY, SMNVEV (reference sequence). As DNA, the CDR3 is TGTGCCAGCACCTACCTTGGCTACAATGAGCAGTTCTTC. This translates into CASTYLGYNEQFF.

The chain employs TRBV19 and TRBJ1-5; D is perhaps TRBD1 (6 bases). Germline lookup yields CDR1 LNHDA and CDR2 SQIVND (reference sequence). This CDR3 has 13 residues. Trimming took off 5 bases at V and 5 bases at J, with 10 bases between the two ends. CDR3 coding DNA: TGTGCCAGTAGTGATGGGGGCCATCAGCCCCAGCATTTT. Translated: CASSDGGHQPQHF.

The chain links TRBV9 to TRBJ2-2; 9 bases are shared with TRBD1. This CDR3 has 15 residues. Germline V gives CDR1 SGDLS, CDR2 YYNGEE. The junction had 6 bases not matched to a gene; V was cut back by 2 bases and J by 7 bases. CDR3 amino acids: CASSVLQGADGELFF. The CDR3 DNA sequence: TGTGCCAGCAGCGTCCTACAGGGGGCAGACGGGGAGCTGTTTTTT.

In this sample, this clone turned up once. The chain employs TRBV7-2 and TRBJ2-3, with no clear D. V gave up 2 bases and J gave up 4 bases, with 7 bases separating them. CDR3 length: 13 residues. Germline V gene sequence: CDR1 SGHTA, CDR2 FQGNSA. As DNA, the CDR3 is TGTGCCAGCAGCTTACAGATGGCAGATACGCAGTATTTT. It codes for CASSLQMADTQYF.

The chain has TRBV30 and TRBJ1-2, with 7 bases matching TRBD1. Germline assignment: CDR1 GTSNPN and CDR2 SVGIG (reference sequence). The ends lost 2 bases at V and 9 bases at J; junction bases unmatched: 15. This CDR3 is 15 amino acids long. This CDR3 is CAWSSPDRAVMSYTF. CDR3 DNA: TGTGCCTGGAGTTCACCCGACAGGGCGGTAATGAGCTACACCTTC. The complete variable domain, with remaining parts taken from reference TRBV30 and TRBJ1-2, reads SQTIHQWPATLVQPVGSPLSLECTVEGTSNPNLYWYRQAAGRGLQLLFYSVGIGQISSEVPQNLSASRPQDRQFILSSKKLLLSDSGFYLCAWSSPDRAVMSYTFGSGTRLTVV.

The rearrangement links TRBV27 to TRBJ2-7; D is perhaps TRBD1 (5 bases). V was clipped by 5 bases and J by 5 bases, with 16 bases between them. There are 14 residues in the CDR3. In germline, CDR1 is MNHEY, CDR2 SMNVEV (reference sequence). As DNA, the CDR3 is TGTGCCAGCAGTCCCTTAGGGGCATTGAACGAGCAGTACTTC. Translation gives CASSPLGALNEQYF.

V gene TRBV2 combines with J gene TRBJ2-1; 8 bases are a match to TRBD1. From germline, CDR1 is SNHLY and CDR2 FYNNEI. This CDR3 is built from 14 residues. V was clipped by 7 bases and J by 2 bases; unmatched bases: 4. CDR3 residues: CASTGQAPYNEQFF. The CDR3 nucleotides read TGTGCCAGCACGGGACAGGCGCCCTACAATGAGCAGTTCTTC.

The rearrangement links TRBV19 to TRBJ2-1, with a possible D match to TRBD2 (5 bases). CDR3 size: 15 residues. V gave up 6 bases and J gave up 5 bases, with 17 bases separating them. CDR1 is LNHDA, CDR2 SQIVND, per germline (reference sequence). CDR3 DNA sequence: TGTGCCAGTAGACGGTGGATGGGAGAGGACAATGAGCAGTTCTTC. This translates into CASRRWMGEDNEQFF. Together with reference TRBV19 and TRBJ2-1, the CDR3 gives the full variable domain: DGGITQSPKYLFRKEGQNVTLSCEQNLNHDAMYWYRQDPGQGLRLIYYSQIVNDFQKGDIAEGYSVSREKKESFPLTVTSAQKNPTAFYLCASRRWMGEDNEQFFGPGTRLTVL.

The CDR3 here is CASSPDRGSGNTIYF. The CDR3 DNA follows: TGCGCCAGCAGCCCGGACAGGGGCTCTGGAAACACCATATATTTT. V gene TRBV5-1 combines with J gene TRBJ1-3; 9 nucleotides line up with TRBD1. The V gene's germline CDR1 is SGHRS and CDR2 YFSETQ. There are 15 residues in the CDR3. Trimming removed 4 bases from V and 0 bases from J; junction bases left unmatched: 2.

V is TRBV11-2 and J is TRBJ2-5, with 7 bases matching TRBD1. V dropped 5 bases and J dropped 9; count of bases not matched to a gene: 12. The CDR3 runs 14 residues. The V gene's germline CDR1 is SGHAT and CDR2 FQNNGV. CDR3 coding DNA: TGTGCCAGCAGCCTCCCCATACGTCAGGGGGCCCAGTACTTC. Translated, it gives CASSLPIRQGAQYF. The variable domain in full, with the rest retrieved from reference TRBV11-2 and TRBJ2-5, is EAGVAQSPRYKIIEKRQSVAFWCNPISGHATLYWYQQILGQGPKLLIQFQNNGVVDDSQLPKDRFSAERLKGVDSTLKIQPAKLEDSAVYLCASSLPIRQGAQYFGPGTRLLVL.

In its sample, this clone was seen a few times. This chain uses TRBV27 with TRBJ2-1, with 14 bases lining up with TRBD2. This CDR3 has 17 residues. Germline-derived CDR1 and CDR2 are MNHEY and SMNVEV (reference sequence). V trimming: 5 bases; J trimming: 0 bases; junction bases outside the gene matches: 3. The CDR3 DNA reads as TGTGCCAGCAGTGCCGGGACTAGCGGGAGCTCCTACAATGAGCAGTTCTTC. Translated: CASSAGTSGSSYNEQFF.

The V gene is TRBV5-1, the J gene TRBJ2-2; maybe TRBD2 (5 bases). Germline-derived CDR1 and CDR2 are SGHRS and YFSETQ. The V end was cut by 4 bases, the J end by 0 bases, with 7 bases between. There are 14 residues in the CDR3. In DNA, the CDR3 is TGCGCCAGCAGCGCGGGTTCGAACACCGGGGAGCTGTTTTTT. Amino acids: CASSAGSNTGELFF.

As concerns this clone: Other DNA sequences of this sample code for an identical CDR3. CDR3 bases: TGTGCCAGCAGCCTGGACAGGAACACTGAAGCTTTCTTT. Protein product: CASSLDRNTEAFF. The chain employs TRBV7-9 and TRBJ1-1; a possible D gene is TRBD1 (6 bases). V was shortened by 5 bases and J by 1 base, with 8 bases between the two germline ends. CDR1 is SEHNR, CDR2 FQNEAQ, per germline (reference sequence). The CDR3 extends over 13 amino acids.

The chain carries TRBV7-9 and TRBJ1-1, with D possibly being TRBD1 (5 bases). The V end was cut by 4 bases, the J end by 5 bases, with 17 bases between. CDR1 is SEHNR and CDR2 is FQNEAQ in the germline V gene (reference sequence). This CDR3 region has 15 residues. The CDR3 sequence: CASSSPGGVGTEAFF. DNA of the CDR3: TGTGCCAGCAGCTCTCCGGGGGGAGTCGGGACTGAAGCTTTCTTT.

The gene calls are TRBV9 and TRBJ1-5; D call uncertain. V was pared by 0 bases and J by 0 bases, with 7 bases between. CDR1 is SGDLS and CDR2 is YYNGEE in the germline V gene. The CDR3 runs 15 residues. CDR3 in DNA: TGTGCCAGCAGCGTAGGCGGAAATAGCAATCAGCCCCAGCATTTT. Translated, it gives CASSVGGNSNQPQHF.

This sequence joins TRBV25-1 and TRBJ2-5; D not certain. The DNA end favors TRBJ2-7, so the J call may be wrong. The CDR3 sequence is 13 residues long. Per germline, CDR1 MGHDK and CDR2 SYGVNS. The chain's CDR3 is CASTSFQAGEQYF. In DNA, the CDR3 is TGTGCCAGCACCTCCTTCCAGGCTGGCGAGCAGTACTTC.

The chain uses TRBV2 and TRBJ1-2, with D possibly matching TRBD1 (5 bases). CDR3 length: 13 amino acids. V was pared by 4 bases and J by 5 bases, with 11 bases between. In germline, CDR1 is SNHLY, CDR2 FYNNEI. CDR3 protein: CASSAGTEYGYTF. CDR3 DNA sequence: TGTGCCAGCAGTGCCGGGACTGAATATGGCTACACCTTC.

This chain links TRBV7-3 with TRBJ2-3; 8 bases are a match to TRBD2. This CDR3 is 20 amino acids long. CDR1 and CDR2 (germline): SGHTA, FQGTGA. V lost 3 bases to trimming and J lost 0 bases; unmatched junction nucleotides: 17. Written as DNA, the CDR3 is TGTGCCAGCAGCTTGACTCGACCGGGACTAGGGACAACTAGCACAGATACGCAGTATTTT. Protein product: CASSLTRPGLGTTSTDTQYF. The full variable domain, rest sourced from reference TRBV7-3 and TRBJ2-3, is GAGVSQTPSNKVTEKGKYVELRCDPISGHTALYWYRQSLGQGPEFLIYFQGTGAADDSGLPNDRFFAVRPEGSVSTLKIQRTERGDSAVYLCASSLTRPGLGTTSTDTQYFGPGTRLTVL.

The chain combines TRBV7-2 with TRBJ2-4, with 8 bases lining up with TRBD2. J was trimmed by 9 bases and V by 3 bases; bases with no gene match: 7. There are 14 residues in the CDR3. CDR1 is SGHTA and CDR2 is FQGNSA in the germline V gene. The CDR3 sequence is CASSFGLAEIIQYF. CDR3 nucleotide sequence: TGTGCCAGCAGCTTCGGACTAGCCGAGATCATTCAGTACTTC.

The rearrangement uses TRBV6-1 and TRBJ1-1; unclear D gene. Per germline, CDR1 MNHNS and CDR2 SASEGT. The CDR3 runs to 12 residues. V gave up 7 bases and J gave up 5 bases, with 11 bases separating them. CDR3 sequence reads: CASKIGKTEAFF. The DNA for the CDR3 is TGTGCCAGCAAAATCGGGAAAACTGAAGCTTTCTTT.

The chain couples TRBV7-8 to TRBJ1-3; 7 nucleotides agree with TRBD1. In germline, CDR1 is SGHVS, CDR2 FQNEAQ. J was trimmed by 4 bases and V by 5 bases; bases with no gene match: 14. This CDR3 spans 17 amino acids. CDR3 DNA: TGTGCCAGCAGCCCTGGTCCCGGGACAGTGATCGGAAACACCATATATTTT. Encoded protein: CASSPGPGTVIGNTIYF.

This chain links TRBV28 with TRBJ2-5, with D possibly being TRBD2 (9 bases). V was cut by 7 bases and J by 2 bases, with 26 bases left in between. In germline, CDR1 is MDHEN, CDR2 SYDVKM. The CDR3 contains 18 residues. This chain's CDR3 is CASTTPGQVAGAQETQYF. The CDR3 DNA reads TGTGCCAGCACTACCCCGGGACAGGTAGCGGGAGCGCAAGAGACCCAGTACTTC.